This T cell receptor beta chain is drawn from a study of early T cells in non-severe SARS-CoV-2 infection. Study as a whole: Chains from this unsorted whole-blood bulk RNA could not be paired.

The CDR3 spans 14 residues. Germline V gene sequence: CDR1 SGHTA, CDR2 FQGNSA. V lost 5 bases and J lost 7, with 18 bases in between. The sample holds many counts of this clonotype. The antigen is not known. Study-level results: Anti-spike CD8 responses were favored in VDJdb matching, and private and CD4 specificities were missed.

Individual cDNA molecules were tagged with unique molecular identifiers, the study reported. TCRdb used MiXCR to reprocess the 5' RACE reads, holding one entry per CDR3 protein. The sample lists some 87,000 distinct CDR3 sequences, about 13% occurring once. This chain uses TRBV7-2 with TRBJ2-7, with D possibly called TRBD1 or TRBD2 (5 bases each). The TCR comes from an adult who was a healthcare worker with PCR-confirmed SARS-CoV-2 infection or an uninfected control (not recorded which). The sample comprised whole blood. CDR3 loop: CASSPGLETGEQYF. The CDR3 DNA follows: TGTGCCAGCAGCCCAGGGCTGGAAACGGGGGAGCAGTACTTC. The whole variable domain, remainder taken from reference TRBV7-2 and TRBJ2-7, is GAGVSQSPSNKVTEKGKDVELRCDPISGHTALYWYRQSLGQGLEFLIYFQGNSAPDKSGLPSDRFSAERTGGSVSTLTIQRTQQEDSAVYLCASSPGLETGEQYFGPGTRLTVT.